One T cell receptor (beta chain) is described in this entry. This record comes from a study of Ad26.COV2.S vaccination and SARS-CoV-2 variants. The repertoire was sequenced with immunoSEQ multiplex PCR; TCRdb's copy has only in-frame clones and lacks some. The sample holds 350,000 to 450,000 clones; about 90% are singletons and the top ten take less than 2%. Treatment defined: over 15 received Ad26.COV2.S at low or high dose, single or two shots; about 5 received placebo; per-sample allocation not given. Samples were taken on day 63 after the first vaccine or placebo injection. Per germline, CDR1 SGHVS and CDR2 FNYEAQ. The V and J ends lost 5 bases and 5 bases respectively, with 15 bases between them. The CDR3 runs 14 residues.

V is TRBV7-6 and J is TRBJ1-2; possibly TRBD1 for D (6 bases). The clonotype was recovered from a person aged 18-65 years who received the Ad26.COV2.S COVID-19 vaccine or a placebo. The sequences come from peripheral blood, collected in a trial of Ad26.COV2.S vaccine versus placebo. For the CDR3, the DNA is TGTGCCAGCAGCCCTGGGACAACTATTTATGGCTACACCTTC. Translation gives CASSPGTTIYGYTF.